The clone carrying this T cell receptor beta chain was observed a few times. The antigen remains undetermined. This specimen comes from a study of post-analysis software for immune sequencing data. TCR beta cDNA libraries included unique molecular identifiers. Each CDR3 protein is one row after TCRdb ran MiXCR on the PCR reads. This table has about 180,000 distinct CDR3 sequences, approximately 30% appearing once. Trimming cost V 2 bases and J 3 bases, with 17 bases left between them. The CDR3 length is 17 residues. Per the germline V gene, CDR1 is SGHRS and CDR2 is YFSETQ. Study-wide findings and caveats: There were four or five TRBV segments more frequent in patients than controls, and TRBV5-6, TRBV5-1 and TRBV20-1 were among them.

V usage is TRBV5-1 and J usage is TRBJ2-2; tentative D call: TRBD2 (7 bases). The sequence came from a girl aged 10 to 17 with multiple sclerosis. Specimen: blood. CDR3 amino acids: CASSFYAGAYDTGELFF. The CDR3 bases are TGCGCCAGCAGCTTCTATGCGGGGGCATATGACACCGGGGAGCTGTTTTTT.